A single T cell receptor beta chain is shown here with its context. Its antigen is unknown. The validation cohort, a group of under 150 subjects, included the donors and was separate from the roughly 700-subject first cohort. These data originate in a study of cytomegalovirus exposure and HLA in healthy donors. General study findings and limits: Overall, under 200 TCR beta chains were annotated as cytomegalovirus-associated. Cytomegalovirus status was reportedly diagnosed by the classifier with high specificity and sensitivity.

Profiled with immunoSEQ multiplex PCR; TCRdb holds only in-frame clones, not every one. Altogether 200,000 to 250,000 clones are present, roughly 84% being singletons, with the ten largest covering roughly 2%. CDR3 length: 18 amino acids. V gave up 5 bases and J gave up 0 bases; unmatched junction bases: 8. Germline V gene data show CDR1 as LNHDA and CDR2 as SQIVND (reference sequence). The chain uses TRBV19 and TRBJ2-3, with TRBD2 matching 13 bases. The sequence derives from a young woman in good health and CMV-seropositive. The sequencing input was PBMCs. CDR3 protein: CASSGGLAGHPSTDTQYF. Written as DNA, the CDR3 is TGTGCCAGTAGTGGGGGACTAGCGGGGCATCCCAGCACAGATACGCAGTATTTT.